This T cell receptor beta chain was profiled in a study of STAT5B mutations in CD4+ large granular lymphocyte leukemia. Study observations and caveats: CD4-sorted patient repertoires seemed more clonal than healthy CD4+ repertoires. The CD4+ versus CD8+ T-LGLL clonality difference may reflect limited sample size. TRBV06-family usage was enriched in top patient clones (8/27) versus controls (2/35).

This CDR3 spans 14 amino acids. The germline V gene encodes CDR1 LNHDA and CDR2 SQIVND (reference sequence). Trimming took 3 bases from V and 1 from J, leaving 7 bases between them. On this clone: The antigen remains undetermined.

The survey-level immunoSEQ assay was used. Using immunoSEQ multiplex PCR, the repertoire was profiled, and TCRdb retains in-frame clones only, with some absent. The sample lists about 30,000 clones; more than 75% were seen once. V gene TRBV19 combines with J gene TRBJ2-1; no definite D call. The clonotype comes from a human donor in good health. The material sequenced was CD4+ T cells from blood buffy coats. DNA of the CDR3: TGTGCCAGTAGTATTATAGGTTCCTACAATGAGCAGTTCTTC. Translated: CASSIIGSYNEQFF.